Included here is one T cell receptor (beta chain) sequence, with context. This clonotype was detected ten times or more. The antigen it binds to is not known. No much larger clone exists at a distance of one base, and base qualities are not known. The entry originates in a study of CD8 T cells in ankylosing spondylitis (dated 2017 in TCRdb). Some background on the complete study: To find TCR variants linked to disease, the study profiled T cell receptor beta repertoires in ankylosing spondylitis patients and healthy donors. The full study cohort comprised around 25 ankylosing spondylitis patients and around 100 healthy donors. Peripheral blood was sampled, and synovial fluid was also collected from ankylosing spondylitis patients.

TCRdb records Illumina HiSeq 2500 as the sequencer. Quantitative 5'-RACE with molecular barcodes was used to prepare TCR beta libraries. Under the source paper's analysis protocol: A new computational method based on a probabilistic model of VDJ rearrangement was used to identify disease-linked TCR variants. Clones were called with MiXCR by TCRdb after fastp trimmed the public reads at Q25, and only in-frame beta chains were retained. Merged by CDR3 protein, the rows form single entries marked with the most common genes and DNA. TCRdb, not the authors, supplied the V and J calls. The sample records some 54,000 distinct CDR3 sequences, about 7% of which are singletons. About 8.5% of the sample goes to the ten largest clones. The investigation overall reported the following: A TCR beta motif made up of 7 to 9 highly homologous amino acid variants appeared to be characteristic of blood from ankylosing spondylitis patients. The disease-linked clones were reported as significantly enriched in matched synovial fluid samples from ankylosing spondylitis patients. Some of the motif variants had been reported before in the synovial fluid and blood of reactive arthritis patients, a finding that suggests common disease-initiation mechanisms. The disease-linked clones showed a CD8+ phenotype and occurred at relatively low frequencies in peripheral blood.

This TCR derives from a female donor with ankylosing spondylitis or in good health (not recorded which). The sequenced material came from blood, either unsorted or a sorted T cell fraction (not recorded which).

In nucleotide form, the sequence is TGTGCCAGCTCACCGCCGAAGGGTGGAAACACCATATATTTT. This gives the protein CASSPPKGGNTIYF. The chain is encoded by TRBV18 joined to TRBJ1-3, with the D gene too uncertain to name. The CDR3 measures 14 amino acids from cysteine to phenylalanine. The only DNA kept is the CDR3, 42 bases in frame from the first base. Trimming costs V 3 bases and J 3 bases, and their ends lie 9 bases apart. CDR1 and CDR2, per the germline V gene, are KGHSH and LQKENI. With all but the CDR3 taken from the reference TRBV18 and TRBJ1-3 genes, the full variable domain is: NAGVMQNPRHLVRRRGQEARLRCSPMKGHSHVYWYRQLPEEGLKFMVYLQKENIIDESGMPKERFSAEFPKEGPSILRIQQVVRGDSAAYFCASSPPKGGNTIYFGEGSWLTVV.